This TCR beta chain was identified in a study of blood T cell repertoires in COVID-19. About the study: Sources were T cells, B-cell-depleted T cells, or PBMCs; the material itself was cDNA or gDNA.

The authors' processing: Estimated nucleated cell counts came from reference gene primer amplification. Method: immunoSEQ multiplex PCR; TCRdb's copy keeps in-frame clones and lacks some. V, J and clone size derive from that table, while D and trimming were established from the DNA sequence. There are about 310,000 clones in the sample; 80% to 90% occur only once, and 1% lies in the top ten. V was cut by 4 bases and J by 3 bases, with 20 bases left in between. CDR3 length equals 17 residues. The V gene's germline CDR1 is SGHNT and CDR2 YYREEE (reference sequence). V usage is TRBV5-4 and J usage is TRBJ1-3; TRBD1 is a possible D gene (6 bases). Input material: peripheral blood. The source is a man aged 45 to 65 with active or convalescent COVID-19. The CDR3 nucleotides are TGTGCCAGCAGCCGACCTACCTCTCAAGGGGGTGGAAACACCATATATTTT. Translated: CASSRPTSQGGGNTIYF.